This T cell receptor (beta chain) was captured by sequencing in a study of T-cell memory formation after mild COVID-19. Across the whole study: Each donor largely had its own TCR clusters. Study-wide results and caveats: Some clones that responded turned up in pre-infection memory, which suggests that cross-reactive memory joined in.

The V and J ends lost 2 bases and 4 bases respectively, with 10 bases between them. CDR3 length equals 15 residues. Per the germline V gene, CDR1 is SGDLS and CDR2 is YYNGEE. This clonotype has a count of ten or more. Its specificity is unknown. TCRdb independently ran MiXCR on the 5' RACE reads; one entry per CDR3 protein. The sample consists of some 330,000 distinct CDR3 sequences, over 20% of them appearing once. The receptor's source is an adult woman who had mild COVID-19 (a few samples of this study predate the infection). Cell type and time point are not known. Sequencing was performed on PBMCs or a T cell subset sorted from them (not recorded which). The genes are TRBV9 and TRBJ2-6; D gene unclear. The CDR3 here is CASSVLGHGANVLTF. CDR3 sequence (DNA): TGTGCCAGCAGCGTTCTAGGGCACGGGGCCAACGTCCTGACTTTC.